This entry describes one TCR beta chain. The antigen remains unidentified. This entry comes from a study of T cell repertoires in cytomegalovirus infection. Germline CDR1 is LGHNA and CDR2 is YNFKEQ. Trimming removed 3 bases from V and 9 bases from J; junction bases left unmatched: 7. This CDR3 is 16 amino acids long. MiXCR was run by TCRdb on the reads, yielding one entry per CDR3 protein. The sample contains more than 300,000 distinct CDR3 sequences, about a third of which appear only once. The V and J genes are TRBV4-2 and TRBJ2-1; TRBD2 matches at 14 bases. This receptor was identified in a human donor in good health (CMV status not recorded). Some clones in this sample may be carry-over from other donors' samples. Here the sequenced sample was cultured PBMCs, taken from culture after CMV antigen stimulation. The CDR3 bases are TGTGCCAGCAGCCAGCCGGGACTAGCGGGAGAGAGTGAGCAGTTCTTC. Protein sequence: CASSQPGLAGESEQFF.